The T cell receptor beta chain under discussion was sequenced for a study of tumor and adjacent non-tumor tissue in lung cancer. Overall study results and limits: Significantly higher TCR diversity was found in tumor than normal lung. Top 100 clones took a larger repertoire share in normal lung.

This CDR3 has 11 amino acids. About this clonotype itself: What it recognizes is unknown. The junction does not match germline at one end; this may be a read error.

TCRbeta libraries were built with three rounds of nested PCR, modified from ARM-PCR. MiXCR, applied by TCRdb to the multiplex PCR reads, yields one record per CDR3 protein. The repertoire holds 100,000 or so distinct CDR3 sequences, with roughly two thirds as singletons. No cell sorting was done before RNA was extracted from the tissue. This non-tumor lung sample came from over 3 cm beyond the tumor edge. This rearrangement joins TRBV12-3 or TRBV12-4 to TRBJ1-2; D may be TRBD1 (5 bases). The source is a man under 40 with non-small cell lung cancer. Sequencing was performed on distant non-tumor lung tissue. The CDR3: CVSSLGTGYTF. The CDR3 DNA is TGTGTCAGCAGTCTAGGGACCGGCTACACATTC.